These 8 T cell receptor beta chains were all obtained from the same sample, sequenced in a study of blood T cell repertoires in COVID-19. Libraries were prepared by immunoSEQ multiplex PCR; TCRdb keeps only in-frame clonotypes and omits some of them. The data show under 100,000 clones, with 75% to 90% seen just once and about 13% held by the top ten. The sequenced sample was peripheral blood. The source of these receptors is a human donor in a cohort sampled during active COVID-19.

V and J are TRBV5-1 and TRBJ1-4, with TRBD1 matching over 7 bases. V was pared by 3 bases and J by 2 bases, with 4 bases of the junction left unmatched. The CDR3 extends over 15 amino acids. In germline, CDR1 is SGHRS, CDR2 YFSETQ. As DNA, the CDR3 is TGCGCCAGCAGCTCCCTACAGGGGACTAATGAAAAACTGTTTTTT. This translates into CASSSLQGTNEKLFF.

There are a few counts of this clone. The genes are TRBV7-8 and TRBJ2-7, with a tentative D call TRBD1 (6 bases). Germline CDR1 reads SGHVS; CDR2 reads FQNEAQ. The CDR3 contains 15 residues. With 4 bases removed from V and 4 bases from J, the gap between germline ends came to 17 bases. The CDR3 DNA follows: TGTGCCAGCAGCTCCCGTCAGGGGCCCTCTTACGAGCAGTACTTC. Its protein product is CASSSRQGPSYEQYF.

This clone has just one count. The J gene is TRBJ2-7, the V gene TRBV14; perhaps TRBD2 as D (7 bases). The CDR3 length is 15 residues. Trimming pared 2 bases from V and 2 bases from J, leaving 13 bases between. Per the germline V gene, CDR1 is SGHDN and CDR2 is FVKESK. CDR3 nucleotide sequence: TGTGCCAGCAGCCAATATGGGGGGGGGCCCTACGAGCAGTACTTC. Amino acids: CASSQYGGGPYEQYF. Using reference TRBV14 and TRBJ2-7 for the parts outside the CDR3, the full variable domain is EAGVTQFPSHSVIEKGQTVTLRCDPISGHDNLYWYRRVMGKEIKFLLHFVKESKQDESGMPNNRFLAERTGGTYSTLKVQPAELEDSGVYFCASSQYGGGPYEQYFGPGTRLTVT.

The chain couples TRBV6-5 to TRBJ2-7, with 9 bases identical to TRBD1. The germline gives CDR1 MNHEY, CDR2 SVGAGI. This CDR3 spans 15 amino acids. Trimming cost V 0 bases and J 4 bases; bases outside gene matches: 4. CDR3 loop: CASSYSDRGAYEQYF. The CDR3 coding sequence is TGTGCCAGCAGTTACTCCGACAGGGGGGCATACGAGCAGTACTTC.

The chain uses TRBV7-9 and TRBJ2-7, with a tentative D call TRBD2 (6 bases). This CDR3 spans 16 amino acids. V was cut by 0 bases and J by 0 bases, with 12 bases left in between. Germline CDR1 and CDR2: SEHNR and FQNEAQ (reference sequence). The CDR3 region is CASSLALKGGSYEQYF. CDR3 bases: TGTGCCAGCAGCTTAGCGCTGAAGGGAGGCTCCTACGAGCAGTACTTC.

The chain has TRBV5-4 and TRBJ2-5, with 11 nucleotides matching TRBD2. Germline lookup yields CDR1 SGHNT and CDR2 YYREEE (reference sequence). V trimming: 4 bases; J trimming: 5 bases; junction bases outside the gene matches: 10. This CDR3 contains 16 residues. The CDR3 region is CASSLRSGGAGETQYF. The CDR3 DNA follows: TGTGCCAGCAGCCTTCGTAGCGGGGGGGCCGGGGAGACCCAGTACTTC. The full variable domain, with the rest looked up from reference TRBV5-4 and TRBJ2-5, is ETGVTQSPTHLIKTRGQQVTLRCSSQSGHNTVSWYQQALGQGPQFIFQYYREEENGRGNFPPRFSGLQFPNYSSELNVNALELDDSALYLCASSLRSGGAGETQYFGPGTRLLVL.

J is TRBJ1-2 and V is TRBV27; 8 bases match TRBD1. In germline, CDR1 is MNHEY, CDR2 SMNVEV (reference sequence). The V gene end was trimmed by 5 bases and the J gene end by 4 bases; junction bases not matched to a gene: 3. The CDR3 length is 13 residues. The DNA of the CDR3 is TGTGCCAGCAGTCGGGACAGGATCTATGGCTACACCTTC. As protein: CASSRDRIYGYTF.

The chain has TRBV29-1 and TRBJ2-1; tentative D call: TRBD2 (5 bases). V was shortened by 4 bases and J by 8 bases, with 9 bases between the two germline ends. Per the germline V gene, CDR1 is SQVTM and CDR2 is ANQGSEA. The CDR3 covers 11 residues. CDR3 protein: CSVGGWDEQFF. The CDR3 DNA reads as TGCAGCGTTGGAGGGTGGGATGAGCAGTTCTTC.